These T cell receptor beta chains were read from a single sample in a study of blood T cell repertoires in COVID-19. Profiled with immunoSEQ multiplex PCR; TCRdb holds only in-frame clones, not every one. The repertoire has 35,000 to 50,000 clones, approximately 90% of them found once; the top ten carry roughly 3.3%. The specimen was peripheral blood. These receptors all come from a human donor in a cohort sampled during active COVID-19. The CDR3 runs from the conserved cysteine through the conserved F or W. A D gene is named only where the DNA matches it firmly. The size entry is marked missing in some rows and otherwise reads once, few, many or a size class.

v_call,d_call,j_call,clone_size,cdr3_nt,cdr3_aa
TRBV28,TRBD1,TRBJ2-7,.,TGTGCCAGCAGGGCGGGACAGGGTAGCCCCTACGAGCAGTACTTC,CASRAGQGSPYEQYF
TRBV9,TRBD2,TRBJ2-3,.,TGTGCCAGCAGCGTAGCTGGGACTAGCGGAAGCACAGATACGCAGTATTTT,CASSVAGTSGSTDTQYF
TRBV5-1,.,TRBJ1-5,.,TGCGCCAGCAGCTTGGGCCCCGGGGTTGGTGGCAATCAGCCCCAGCATTTT,CASSLGPGVGGNQPQHF
TRBV5-5,.,TRBJ2-7,.,TGTGCCAGCAGCTTGGCCAGGGATTACGAGCAGTACTTC,CASSLARDYEQYF
TRBV14,.,TRBJ1-6,.,TGTGCCAGCAGCCAAGACCGGACTGACGGTGGTAATTCACCCCTCCACTTT,CASSQDRTDGGNSPLHF
TRBV19,.,TRBJ1-2,.,TGTGCCAGTAGTAGGCCTCGGGAGGGACTCTATGGCTACACCTTC,CASSRPREGLYGYTF
TRBV19,.,TRBJ2-6,.,TGTGCCAGTAGTATGGGGGGACCTGGGGCCAACGTCCTGACTTTC,CASSMGGPGANVLTF
TRBV2,TRBD2,TRBJ2-3,.,TGTGCCAGCAGTTTAGCGGGGGGGCGGACAGATACGCAGTATTTT,CASSLAGGRTDTQYF
TRBV28,.,TRBJ1-5,.,TGTGCCAGCAGTGAGACATGGGTTAGCAATCAGCCCCAGCATTTT,CASSETWVSNQPQHF
TRBV7-9,TRBD2,TRBJ2-3,.,TGTGCCAGCAGCTTAGGGCGGGGGGGGATTACAGATACGCAGTATTTT,CASSLGRGGITDTQYF
TRBV11-2,.,TRBJ2-5,once,TGTGCCAGCAGCTTGGGGACACAAGAGACCCAGTACTTC,CASSLGTQETQYF
TRBV7-9,TRBD2,TRBJ2-2,.,TGTGCCAGCGCGAGAGTCCTAGCGGGGAAAACCGGGGAGCTGTTTTTT,CASARVLAGKTGELFF
TRBV7-9,.,TRBJ1-3,.,TGTGCCAGCAGCTTAGCGGGGGAGGCTGGAAACACCATATATTTT,CASSLAGEAGNTIYF
TRBV5-1,.,TRBJ1-3,.,TGCGCCAGCAGCTTCGAGGGCTCTGGAAACACCATATATTTT,CASSFEGSGNTIYF
TRBV19,.,TRBJ2-7,.,TGTGCCAGTAGTTCCACGTTTAGCTCCTACGAGCAGTACTTC,CASSSTFSSYEQYF
TRBV7-2,TRBD2,TRBJ2-5,.,TGTGCCAGCAGCCCTAACTTGGCGGGAGGTAAAGAGACCCAGTACTTC,CASSPNLAGGKETQYF
TRBV2,TRBD1,TRBJ2-7,.,TGTGCCAGCAGTGCGGACAGGACCTACGAGCAGTACTTC,CASSADRTYEQYF
TRBV7-9,.,TRBJ2-5,.,TGTGCCAGCAGCCTAGGGAGTTTCCAAGAGACCCAGTACTTC,CASSLGSFQETQYF
TRBV10-3,.,TRBJ1-4,.,TGTGCCATCAGCTCGGAGAGAGGTTCGGGAAAACTGTTTTTT,CAISSERGSGKLFF
TRBV28,.,TRBJ1-2,.,TGTGCCACGACAATTGGAGGCTATGGCTACACCTTC,CATTIGGYGYTF
TRBV30,.,TRBJ1-6,few,TGTGCCTGGAGTTGGGCTGGCAGGTCGAACAAAACACCCCTCCACTTT,CAWSWAGRSNKTPLHF
TRBV7-6,TRBD2,TRBJ2-3,.,TGTGCCAGCAGCTTAACCCCAACTAGCGGTTACACAGATACGCAGTATTTT,CASSLTPTSGYTDTQYF
TRBV19,.,TRBJ1-4,.,TGTGCCAGATACCGGACTCGGACTAATGAAAAACTGTTTTTT,CARYRTRTNEKLFF
TRBV27,.,TRBJ2-7,.,TGTGCCAGCAGGGTTGGACTACCGCTGGCCCACGAGCAGTACTTC,CASRVGLPLAHEQYF
TRBV18,TRBD2,TRBJ2-1,.,TGTGCCAGCTCACCACGGACGGGTCTCGGGGGGGATGAGCAGTTCTTC,CASSPRTGLGGDEQFF
TRBV7-9,.,TRBJ1-2,.,TGTGCCAGCGGAGGTCGCAACTATGGCTACACCTTC,CASGGRNYGYTF
TRBV19,.,TRBJ1-5,.,TGTGCCAGTAGTGTCAGTTCCCAGCCCCAGCATTTT,CASSVSSQPQHF
TRBV10-3,.,TRBJ2-7,.,TGTGCCATCAGTGAGTCGAGGGCGGCTCGCTCCTACGAGCAGTACTTC,CAISESRAARSYEQYF
TRBV5-4,.,TRBJ1-6,.,TGTGCCAGCAGCCTCGGAGGGCGGCAGAATTCACCCCTCCACTTT,CASSLGGRQNSPLHF
TRBV18,TRBD1,TRBJ2-7,.,TGTGCCAGCTCACCGGGTCGACAGGGGAGCTCCTACGAGCAGTACTTC,CASSPGRQGSSYEQYF
TRBV4-3,TRBD2,TRBJ2-5,few,TGCGCCAGCAGCCAAGATCTCAGGACGTCTAGCGGGCAGACCCAGTACTTC,CASSQDLRTSSGQTQYF
TRBV4-1,.,TRBJ1-1,.,TGCGCCAGCAGCCGTGTCGGGGGGGCGGACACTGAAGCTTTCTTT,CASSRVGGADTEAFF
TRBV7-9,TRBD1,TRBJ1-6,.,TGTGCCAGCGGATACCTGACAGGGGTTCTCCACTTT,CASGYLTGVLHF
TRBV18,TRBD1,TRBJ1-2,.,TGTGCCAGCTCACCTACGACAGGGATGGACTATGGCTACACCTTC,CASSPTTGMDYGYTF
TRBV2,TRBD1,TRBJ1-2,.,TGTGCCAGCAGTGGGACAGGGGAGAATGGCTACACCTTC,CASSGTGENGYTF